The clone carrying this T cell receptor (beta chain) was counted only a few times. The record originates from a study of blood T cell repertoires in COVID-19. Study at large: The analysed material was cDNA or gDNA that came from T cells, B-cell-depleted T cells, or PBMCs.

Trimming stripped 0 bases from V and 1 base from J, with 7 bases between. The length of the CDR3 is 14 residues. Germline CDR1 reads SGDLS; CDR2 reads YYNGEE. Original handling: Using reference gene primer amplification, nucleated cell counts were estimated. Here immunoSEQ multiplex PCR was the method, and the copy in TCRdb shows in-frame clones only, minus some. The DNA gave D and trimming, while V, J and clone size come from that table. This sample carries 310,000 or so clones, 80% to 95% of them seen once, and the ten largest clones take 1% to 1.3%. The chain combines TRBV9 with TRBJ1-1; no firm D call. The clonotype was recovered from a woman aged 30 to 39 who had recovered from COVID-19. Material for sequencing was PBMCs or T cells enriched from blood (not recorded which). This CDR3 is CASSVVTENTEAFF. Written as DNA, the CDR3 is TGTGCCAGCAGCGTAGTCACTGAGAACACTGAAGCTTTCTTT.